This T cell receptor beta chain stems from a study of PD-1 blockade in mismatch repair-deficient tumors. Some clones are missing from TCRdb's copy, which holds only in-frame ones; the method was immunoSEQ multiplex PCR. This sample has about 68,000 clones; roughly 80% occur once, and the top ten carry roughly 6%. This clone was counted only a few times. The source is an adult with mismatch repair-deficient cancer. The material was peripheral blood, obtained 2 weeks after starting pembrolizumab.

The CDR3 is CASSSRGGYGYTF. The CDR3 nucleotides read TGTGCCAGCAGCAGCAGGGGTGGGTATGGCTACACCTTC. This sequence joins TRBV7-9 and TRBJ1-2, with a weak D call TRBD1 (6 bases). V gave up 5 bases and J gave up 5 bases, with 12 bases separating them. The germline gives CDR1 SEHNR, CDR2 FQNEAQ (reference sequence). The CDR3 extends over 13 amino acids. The complete variable domain, with remaining parts taken from reference TRBV7-9 and TRBJ1-2, reads DTGVSQNPRHKITKRGQNVTFRCDPISEHNRLYWYRQTLGQGPEFLTYFQNEAQLEKSRLLSDRFSAERPKGSFSTLEIQRTEQGDSAMYLCASSSRGGYGYTFGSGTRLTVV.